These T cell receptor beta chains were read from a single sample in a study of cytomegalovirus exposure and HLA in healthy donors. Measured with immunoSEQ multiplex PCR; TCRdb has only the in-frame clones, and not every one. The table shows a few hundred thousand clones, with around 91% occurring only once. Sequencing was performed on PBMCs. Source of these receptors: a woman in her 30s in good health and CMV-seronegative. CDR3s include the opening cysteine and the closing phenylalanine or tryptophan. A D gene is named only where the DNA matches it firmly. Expanded clones get a size class; other rows say once, few or many, or leave the size out.

J gene: TRBJ2-1
V gene: TRBV11-3
D gene: TRBD2
clone size: NA
CDR3 DNA: TGTGCCAGCAGATTATGGGTGAGCCTAGCGGCCTACAATGAGCAGTTCTTC
CDR3 protein: CASRLWVSLAAYNEQFF

J gene: TRBJ2-7
V gene: TRBV7-8
D gene: NA
clone size: NA
CDR3 DNA: TGTGCCAGCAGCTTAGACGTCAGCTACGAGCAGTACTTC
CDR3 protein: CASSLDVSYEQYF

J gene: TRBJ2-1
V gene: TRBV6-5
D gene: NA
clone size: once
CDR3 DNA: TGTGCCAGCAGTTACTCGCCCGGACGGGAGAAGCAGTTCTTC
CDR3 protein: CASSYSPGREKQFF

J gene: TRBJ1-4
V gene: TRBV7-6
D gene: TRBD1
clone size: NA
CDR3 DNA: TGTGCCAGCAGCTTAGTCGCGTTCGGGACAGGGGGTGAAAAACTGTTTTTT
CDR3 protein: CASSLVAFGTGGEKLFF

J gene: TRBJ2-3
V gene: TRBV28
D gene: NA
clone size: NA
CDR3 DNA: TGTGCCAGCAGTTTAGTCCAGGGCACAGATACGCAGTATTTT
CDR3 protein: CASSLVQGTDTQYF

J gene: TRBJ2-5
V gene: TRBV13
D gene: NA
clone size: NA
CDR3 DNA: TGTGCCAGCAGCTTAGTTGGACAGAGGGGGATACAAGAGACCCAGTACTTC
CDR3 protein: CASSLVGQRGIQETQYF

J gene: TRBJ2-1
V gene: TRBV19
D gene: TRBD1
clone size: NA
CDR3 DNA: TGTGCCAGTAGTACCCCCGACAGGGGGCCCCACAATGAGCAGTTCTTC
CDR3 protein: CASSTPDRGPHNEQFF

J gene: TRBJ2-7
V gene: TRBV21-1
D gene: NA
clone size: NA
CDR3 DNA: TGTGCCAGCAGCAAACCGCCGCTGGAGCAGTACTTC
CDR3 protein: CASSKPPLEQYF

J gene: TRBJ2-7
V gene: TRBV25-1
D gene: NA
clone size: NA
CDR3 DNA: TGTGCCAGCAGCCACGGTTACGAGCAGTACTTC
CDR3 protein: CASSHGYEQYF

J gene: TRBJ2-7
V gene: TRBV9
D gene: NA
clone size: NA
CDR3 DNA: TGTGCCAGCAGCGTTTTAATGAGCTCCTACGAGCAGTACTTC
CDR3 protein: CASSVLMSSYEQYF

J gene: TRBJ1-1
V gene: TRBV4-1
D gene: NA
clone size: few
CDR3 DNA: TGCGCCAGCAGCCAAGAGGGTGGGCTAATGAACACTGAAGCTTTCTTT
CDR3 protein: CASSQEGGLMNTEAFF

J gene: TRBJ2-7
V gene: TRBV18
D gene: TRBD2
clone size: once
CDR3 DNA: TGTGCCAGCTCACCACCGAATAGCGGGAGGGCCAAGGAGCAGTACTTC
CDR3 protein: CASSPPNSGRAKEQYF

J gene: TRBJ2-1
V gene: TRBV11-2
D gene: NA
clone size: NA
CDR3 DNA: TGTGCCAGCAGCTTAGACGGAGTCGGCGGGGTGAATGAGCAGTTCTTC
CDR3 protein: CASSLDGVGGVNEQFF

J gene: TRBJ2-7
V gene: TRBV7-6
D gene: TRBD1
clone size: once
CDR3 DNA: TGTGCCAGCAGCTTGGGACAGGGAACCTCCTACGAGCAGTACTTC
CDR3 protein: CASSLGQGTSYEQYF

J gene: TRBJ2-7
V gene: TRBV11-2
D gene: TRBD1
clone size: once
CDR3 DNA: TGTGCCAGCAGCCACCCCGGGACAGGAAACGAGCAGTACTTC
CDR3 protein: CASSHPGTGNEQYF

J gene: TRBJ2-7
V gene: TRBV5-6
D gene: NA
clone size: NA
CDR3 DNA: TGTGCCAGCAGCCAGCTGGGCACCTACGAGCAGTACTTC
CDR3 protein: CASSQLGTYEQYF

J gene: TRBJ2-7
V gene: TRBV6-5
D gene: TRBD1
clone size: NA
CDR3 DNA: TGTGCCAGCAGTTACCTCCGGGACAGGGGCTACGAGCAGTACTTC
CDR3 protein: CASSYLRDRGYEQYF

J gene: TRBJ2-7
V gene: TRBV5-1
D gene: TRBD1
clone size: NA
CDR3 DNA: TGCGCCAGCAGCTCCGGGACATCAGGGGGGCAGTACTTC
CDR3 protein: CASSSGTSGGQYF

J gene: TRBJ1-2
V gene: TRBV11-2
D gene: TRBD1
clone size: NA
CDR3 DNA: TGTGCCAGCAGCTTGACAGGGTATGGCTACACCTTC
CDR3 protein: CASSLTGYGYTF

J gene: TRBJ1-2
V gene: TRBV7-2
D gene: TRBD1
clone size: NA
CDR3 DNA: TGTGCCAGCAGCTTCAGAGGCTCCGGGACAGGGAATCGTGGCTACACCTTC
CDR3 protein: CASSFRGSGTGNRGYTF

J gene: TRBJ2-7
V gene: TRBV4-1
D gene: TRBD2
clone size: NA
CDR3 DNA: TGCGCCAGCAGCCAAGGACTAGCCGACTACGAGCAGTACTTC
CDR3 protein: CASSQGLADYEQYF

J gene: TRBJ2-1
V gene: TRBV7-8
D gene: TRBD2
clone size: NA
CDR3 DNA: TGTGCCAGCAGCTTAGTAGGCGGGGGGACCCGCAATGAGCAGTTCTTC
CDR3 protein: CASSLVGGGTRNEQFF

J gene: TRBJ2-3
V gene: TRBV11-3
D gene: TRBD1
clone size: NA
CDR3 DNA: TGTGCCAGCAGCTTAGCGGTGACAGGGGGAGATACGCAGTATTTT
CDR3 protein: CASSLAVTGGDTQYF

J gene: TRBJ2-1
V gene: TRBV29-1
D gene: TRBD2
clone size: NA
CDR3 DNA: TGCAGCGTTGGGACTAGCGGAGCCAATGAGCAGTTCTTC
CDR3 protein: CSVGTSGANEQFF

J gene: TRBJ2-7
V gene: TRBV9
D gene: TRBD2
clone size: NA
CDR3 DNA: TGTGCCAGCAGCGCGGCTAGCGGGGCTACCTGGTTAGAGCAGTACTTC
CDR3 protein: CASSAASGATWLEQYF

J gene: TRBJ2-2
V gene: TRBV27
D gene: TRBD1
clone size: NA
CDR3 DNA: TGTGCCAGCAGTTTTCGTTCGGGACAGGGAACGACGAACACCGGGGAGCTGTTTTTT
CDR3 protein: CASSFRSGQGTTNTGELFF

J gene: TRBJ2-7
V gene: TRBV28
D gene: NA
clone size: NA
CDR3 DNA: TGTGCCAGCAGAGACAGAGCCTACGAGCAGTACTTC
CDR3 protein: CASRDRAYEQYF

J gene: TRBJ1-5
V gene: TRBV28
D gene: NA
clone size: once
CDR3 DNA: TGTGCCAGCAGTTTTGCAGCAGGACCCGCCCAGCATTTT
CDR3 protein: CASSFAAGPAQHF

J gene: TRBJ2-1
V gene: TRBV6-9
D gene: TRBD2
clone size: NA
CDR3 DNA: TGTGCCAGCAGTCCAGCGGGGGATCCGGGACTAGCGGTTGGGGGTGAGCAGTTCTTC
CDR3 protein: CASSPAGDPGLAVGGEQFF

J gene: TRBJ2-7
V gene: TRBV14
D gene: NA
clone size: NA
CDR3 DNA: TGTGCCAGCAGCCAAGAACAACTCGAGCAGTACTTC
CDR3 protein: CASSQEQLEQYF

J gene: TRBJ2-2
V gene: TRBV6-1
D gene: NA
clone size: NA
CDR3 DNA: TGTGCCAGCAGTGAGGCGGTCACCGGGGAGCTGTTTTTT
CDR3 protein: CASSEAVTGELFF

J gene: TRBJ1-5
V gene: TRBV19
D gene: NA
clone size: NA
CDR3 DNA: TGTGCCAGTAGCCAAAGGGACCGGGGCGGCAATCAGCCCCAGCATTTT
CDR3 protein: CASSQRDRGGNQPQHF

J gene: TRBJ2-7
V gene: TRBV7-8
D gene: NA
clone size: NA
CDR3 DNA: TGTGCCAGCAGCTTATATCCCCAGGGCAGGGGACTCTACGAGCAGTACTTC
CDR3 protein: CASSLYPQGRGLYEQYF

J gene: TRBJ2-7
V gene: TRBV28
D gene: TRBD2
clone size: few
CDR3 DNA: TGTGCCAGCAGTTCCACTAGCGGGAGTATCTACGAGCAGTACTTC
CDR3 protein: CASSSTSGSIYEQYF

J gene: TRBJ2-7
V gene: TRBV27
D gene: TRBD2
clone size: NA
CDR3 DNA: TGTGCCAGCAGTTTACGACGGGAGGGCTACGAGCAGTACTTC
CDR3 protein: CASSLRREGYEQYF

J gene: TRBJ2-5
V gene: TRBV10-3
D gene: TRBD2
clone size: NA
CDR3 DNA: TGTGCCATCCGTATAGCGGGAGCGATCCAAGAGACCCAGTACTTC
CDR3 protein: CAIRIAGAIQETQYF

J gene: TRBJ1-2
V gene: TRBV19
D gene: TRBD1
clone size: NA
CDR3 DNA: TGTGCCAGTACTAACCTAAGGGCAGGGGGCTATGGCTACACCTTC
CDR3 protein: CASTNLRAGGYGYTF

J gene: TRBJ2-2
V gene: TRBV14
D gene: NA
clone size: NA
CDR3 DNA: TGTGCCAGCAGACCCGCCGGGGCCCCGAACACCGGGGAGCTGTTTTTT
CDR3 protein: CASRPAGAPNTGELFF

J gene: TRBJ2-1
V gene: TRBV27
D gene: TRBD1
clone size: NA
CDR3 DNA: TGTGCCAGCAGTTTATGGGACAGGGGTGAGCAGTTCTTC
CDR3 protein: CASSLWDRGEQFF

J gene: TRBJ2-1
V gene: TRBV30
D gene: NA
clone size: NA
CDR3 DNA: TGTGCCTGGAGTGTACCAATTGGGCTTCGGGATGAGCAGTTCTTC
CDR3 protein: CAWSVPIGLRDEQFF

J gene: TRBJ1-1
V gene: TRBV6-1
D gene: NA
clone size: few
CDR3 DNA: TGTGCCAGCAGTGAAGCGGGGGGGAGCACTGAAGCTTTCTTT
CDR3 protein: CASSEAGGSTEAFF

J gene: TRBJ2-7
V gene: TRBV19
D gene: TRBD1
clone size: NA
CDR3 DNA: TGTGCCAGTAGTACGTGGGACAGCTACGAGCAGTACTTC
CDR3 protein: CASSTWDSYEQYF